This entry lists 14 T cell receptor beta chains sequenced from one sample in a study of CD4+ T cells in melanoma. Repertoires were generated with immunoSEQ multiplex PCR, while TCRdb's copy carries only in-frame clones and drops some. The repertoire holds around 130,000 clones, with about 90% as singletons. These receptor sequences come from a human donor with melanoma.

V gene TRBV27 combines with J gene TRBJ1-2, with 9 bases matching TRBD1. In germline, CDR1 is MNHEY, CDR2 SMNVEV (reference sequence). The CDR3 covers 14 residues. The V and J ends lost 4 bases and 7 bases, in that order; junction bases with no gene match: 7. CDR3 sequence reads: CASSYDRGRFGYTF. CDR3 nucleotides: TGTGCCAGCAGTTACGACAGGGGGAGGTTTGGCTACACCTTC.

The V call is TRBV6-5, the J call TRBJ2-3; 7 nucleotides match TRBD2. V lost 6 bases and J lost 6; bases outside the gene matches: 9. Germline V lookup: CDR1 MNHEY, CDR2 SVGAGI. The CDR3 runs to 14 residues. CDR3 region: CASSKRGPPDTQYF. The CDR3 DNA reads TGTGCCAGCAGCAAGCGGGGCCCCCCCGATACGCAGTATTTT.

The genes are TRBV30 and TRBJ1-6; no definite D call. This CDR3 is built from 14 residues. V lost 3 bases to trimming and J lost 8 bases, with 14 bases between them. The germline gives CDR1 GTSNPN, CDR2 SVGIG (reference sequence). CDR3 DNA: TGTGCCTGGAGCTCTGAGTTACCCCATTCACCCCTCCACTTT. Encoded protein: CAWSSELPHSPLHF.

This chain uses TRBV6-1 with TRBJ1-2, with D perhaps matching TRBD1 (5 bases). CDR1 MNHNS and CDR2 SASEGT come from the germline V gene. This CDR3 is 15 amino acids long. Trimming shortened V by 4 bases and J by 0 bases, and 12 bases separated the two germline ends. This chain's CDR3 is CASSVLDRANYGYTF. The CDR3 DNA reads TGTGCCAGCAGTGTACTTGACAGAGCTAACTATGGCTACACCTTC.

The CDR3 DNA sequence: TGCGCCAGCAGCTTGGGGGAGGCCTACGAGCAGTACTTC. This encodes CASSLGEAYEQYF. The rearrangement links TRBV5-1 to TRBJ2-7, with D perhaps TRBD2 (6 bases). This CDR3 spans 13 amino acids. CDR1 is SGHRS, CDR2 YFSETQ, per germline. V lost 0 bases, J lost 2 bases, and 6 bases lay in between. Full variable domain (remainder filled in from reference TRBV5-1 and TRBJ2-7): KAGVTQTPRYLIKTRGQQVTLSCSPISGHRSVSWYQQTPGQGLQFLFEYFSETQRNKGNFPGRFSGRQFSNSRSEMNVSTLELGDSALYLCASSLGEAYEQYFGPGTRLTVT.

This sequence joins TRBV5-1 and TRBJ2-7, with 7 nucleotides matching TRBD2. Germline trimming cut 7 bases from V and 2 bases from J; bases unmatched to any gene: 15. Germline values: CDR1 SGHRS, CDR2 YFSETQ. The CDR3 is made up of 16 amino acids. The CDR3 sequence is CASSKDRASGTYEQYF. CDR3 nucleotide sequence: TGCGCCAGCTCCAAGGATAGGGCTAGCGGCACCTACGAGCAGTACTTC.

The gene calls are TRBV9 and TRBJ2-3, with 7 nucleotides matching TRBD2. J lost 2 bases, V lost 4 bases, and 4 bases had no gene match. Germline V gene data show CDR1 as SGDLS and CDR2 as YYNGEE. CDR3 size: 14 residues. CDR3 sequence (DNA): TGTGCCAGCAGCCCGGGGGGTCACACAGATACGCAGTATTTT. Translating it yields CASSPGGHTDTQYF.

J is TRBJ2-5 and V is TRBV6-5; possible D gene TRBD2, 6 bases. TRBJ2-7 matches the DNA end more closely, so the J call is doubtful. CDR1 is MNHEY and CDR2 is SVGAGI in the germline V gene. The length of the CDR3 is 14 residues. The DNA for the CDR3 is TGTGCCAGCAGAGTCCACGAGGGAGGCGGCGAGCAGTACTTC. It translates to CASRVHEGGGEQYF.

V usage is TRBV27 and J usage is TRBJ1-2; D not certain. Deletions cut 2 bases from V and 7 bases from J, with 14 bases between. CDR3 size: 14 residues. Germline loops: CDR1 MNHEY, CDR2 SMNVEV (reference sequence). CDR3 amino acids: CASSLTARPRGYTF. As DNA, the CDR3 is TGTGCCAGCAGTTTAACCGCACGTCCCCGTGGCTACACCTTC.

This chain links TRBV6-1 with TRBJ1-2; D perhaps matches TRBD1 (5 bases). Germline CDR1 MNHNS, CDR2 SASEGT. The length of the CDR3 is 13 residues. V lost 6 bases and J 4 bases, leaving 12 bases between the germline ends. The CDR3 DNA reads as TGTGCCAGCAGGGTAACAGGCCTCTATGGCTACACCTTC. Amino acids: CASRVTGLYGYTF.

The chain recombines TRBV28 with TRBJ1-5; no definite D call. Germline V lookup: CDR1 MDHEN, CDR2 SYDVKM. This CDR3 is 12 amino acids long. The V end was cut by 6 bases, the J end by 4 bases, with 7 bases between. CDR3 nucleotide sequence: TGTGCCAGCAGCCTGGGAAATCAGCCCCAGCATTTT. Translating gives CASSLGNQPQHF.

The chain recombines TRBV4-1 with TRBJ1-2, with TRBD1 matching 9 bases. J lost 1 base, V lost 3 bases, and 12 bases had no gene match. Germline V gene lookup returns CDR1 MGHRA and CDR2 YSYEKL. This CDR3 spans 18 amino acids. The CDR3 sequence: CASSHNRDRALLNYGYTF. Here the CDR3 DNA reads TGCGCCAGCAGCCACAACCGGGACAGGGCCCTCCTTAACTATGGCTACACCTTC.

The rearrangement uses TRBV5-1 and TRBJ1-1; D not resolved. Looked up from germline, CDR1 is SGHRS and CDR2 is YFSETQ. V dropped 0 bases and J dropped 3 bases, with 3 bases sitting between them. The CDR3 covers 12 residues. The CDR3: CASSLGDTEAFF. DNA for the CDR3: TGCGCCAGCAGCTTGGGGGACACTGAAGCTTTCTTT.

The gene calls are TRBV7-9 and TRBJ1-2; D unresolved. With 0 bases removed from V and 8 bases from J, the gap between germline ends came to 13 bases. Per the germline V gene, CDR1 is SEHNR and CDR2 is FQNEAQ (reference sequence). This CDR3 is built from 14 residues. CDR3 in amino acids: CASSLASPTEGYTF. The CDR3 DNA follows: TGTGCCAGCAGCTTAGCGAGCCCAACGGAGGGCTACACCTTC.